The 23 T cell receptor beta chains below come from one sample, sequenced in a study of shared clonotypes between healthy human individuals. Assay: immunoSEQ multiplex PCR; the TCRdb copy retains only in-frame clones and omits some. The repertoire consists of fewer than 3 million clones, with just under 95% occurring once and the leading ten covering 0.3% to 0.4%. The sample consisted of naive CD4+ T cells from PBMCs. Subset here: CD45RA+ positively selected. Every receptor here comes from a man between 18 and 29 years old in good health. Some clones in this sample may be carry-over from other donors' samples.

The chain employs TRBV11-2 and TRBJ2-7; 8 positions match TRBD1. The CDR3 has 16 residues. Germline trimming cut 1 base from V and 6 bases from J; bases unmatched to any gene: 11. Germline CDR1 SGHAT, CDR2 FQNNGV. In nucleotides, the CDR3 is TGTGCCAGCAGCTTAGCCCCCGGGACAGGATTCCGCGAGCAGTACTTC. This gives the protein CASSLAPGTGFREQYF.

The rearrangement uses TRBV9 and TRBJ2-4; D may be TRBD1 or TRBD2 (5 bases each). CDR3 length equals 13 residues. Germline CDR1 reads SGDLS; CDR2 reads YYNGEE. The V gene lost 4 bases and the J gene lost 6 bases, with 11 bases spanning the gap. This CDR3 reads CASSSRDLNIQYF. The CDR3 DNA follows: TGTGCCAGCAGCAGCCGGGACCTAAACATTCAGTACTTC.

The rearrangement uses TRBV7-3 and TRBJ2-1; D not resolved. The germline V and J ends were trimmed by 5 bases and 0 bases, with 11 bases remaining between them. Germline lookup yields CDR1 SGHTA and CDR2 FQGTGA. This CDR3 is built from 15 residues. The CDR3 here is CASSPVVTSYNEQFF. For the CDR3, the DNA is TGTGCCAGCAGCCCTGTTGTCACCTCCTACAATGAGCAGTTCTTC.

V is TRBV7-9 and J is TRBJ2-4; 9 bases match TRBD2. The CDR3 sequence is 16 residues long. V shed 5 bases, J shed 5 bases, and the junction held 10 bases outside the gene matches. Per germline, CDR1 SEHNR and CDR2 FQNEAQ (reference sequence). CDR3 coding DNA: TGTGCCAGCAGCCCTGTGGCGGGAGGGCGGCAAAACATTCAGTACTTC. Amino acid sequence: CASSPVAGGRQNIQYF.

V and J are TRBV5-1 and TRBJ2-7; D is possibly TRBD2 (5 bases). Trimming took 4 bases from V and 3 from J, leaving 17 bases between them. The CDR3 contains 15 residues. Germline CDR1 and CDR2: SGHRS and YFSETQ. The DNA for the CDR3 is TGCGCCAGCAGCCCTCCCCCGGGGTTGGGCTACGAGCAGTACTTC. It translates to CASSPPPGLGYEQYF.

This chain uses TRBV28 with TRBJ1-5, with 7 nucleotides matching TRBD1. After removal of 5 bases from V and 6 bases from J, the junction contained 10 bases not matched to a gene. This CDR3 contains 15 residues. CDR1 is MDHEN, CDR2 SYDVKM, per germline. CDR3 amino acids: CASSGDSWESQPQHF. The CDR3 nucleotides read TGTGCCAGCAGTGGGGACAGTTGGGAGAGTCAGCCCCAGCATTTT.

The V call is TRBV5-6, the J call TRBJ1-2; no clear D. Germline assignment: CDR1 SGHDT and CDR2 YYEEEE. Trimming cost V 0 bases and J 0 bases, with 3 bases left between them. This CDR3 is 13 amino acids long. The CDR3, as DNA: TGTGCCAGCAGCTTGGACACTAACTATGGCTACACCTTC. It yields the protein CASSLDTNYGYTF.

This clone appeared a single time. The chain couples TRBV25-1 to TRBJ1-2; D might be TRBD1 (5 bases). CDR1 MGHDK and CDR2 SYGVNS come from the germline V gene. This CDR3 spans 17 amino acids. The ends were cut back, 2 bases at V and 8 bases at J, with 24 bases in the middle. CDR3 loop: CASSETRVDRRRGGYTF. For the CDR3, the DNA is TGTGCCAGCAGTGAAACGCGGGTCGACAGACGCCGCGGGGGCTACACCTTC.

The CDR3, as DNA: TGCAGCGTTGCCGCCTCAGGGGCCTACAATGAGCAGTTCTTC. This translates into CSVAASGAYNEQFF. V usage is TRBV29-1 and J usage is TRBJ2-1; D is perhaps TRBD1 (6 bases). Germline V gives CDR1 SQVTM, CDR2 ANQGSEA. Trimming cost V 4 bases and J 2 bases, with 12 bases left between them. The CDR3 runs 14 residues.

V usage is TRBV7-6 and J usage is TRBJ2-6, with 8 bases lining up with TRBD1. V was pared by 6 bases and J by 4 bases, with 5 bases of the junction left unmatched. The length of the CDR3 is 15 residues. CDR1 is SGHVS, CDR2 FNYEAQ, per germline. Here the CDR3 reads CASRRTGSGANVLTF. CDR3 DNA: TGTGCCAGCAGACGGACAGGGTCAGGGGCCAACGTCCTGACTTTC.

V gene TRBV5-1 combines with J gene TRBJ2-1; 9 bases align to TRBD1. The ends lost 8 bases at V and 5 bases at J; junction bases unmatched: 8. CDR1 is SGHRS and CDR2 is YFSETQ in the germline V gene. This CDR3 is built from 14 residues. CDR3 region: CASLPGTGNNEQFF. CDR3 bases: TGCGCCAGTTTGCCCGGGACAGGGAACAATGAGCAGTTCTTC.

The genes are TRBV5-1 and TRBJ2-2; D unclear. The germline V gene has CDR1 SGHRS and CDR2 YFSETQ. Trimming shortened V by 7 bases and J by 0 bases, and 7 bases separated the two germline ends. The CDR3 loop spans 13 amino acids. The CDR3 here is CASCNTNTGELFF. The CDR3 DNA sequence: TGCGCCAGCTGCAACACGAACACCGGGGAGCTGTTTTTT.

This rearrangement joins TRBV4-1 to TRBJ2-5; D not resolved. V was cut by 1 base and J by 3 bases, with 6 bases left in between. Germline V CDR1 and CDR2: MGHRA, YSYEKL. The CDR3 spans 13 residues. CDR3 in amino acids: CASSQVGKETQYF. The CDR3 coding sequence is TGCGCCAGCAGCCAAGTTGGGAAAGAGACCCAGTACTTC.

The chain links TRBV28 to TRBJ1-5; no firm D call. The CDR3 contains 12 residues. Per germline, CDR1 MDHEN and CDR2 SYDVKM. V was pared by 3 bases and J by 7 bases, with 7 bases between. CDR3 sequence reads: CASSFAPQPQHF. In DNA, the CDR3 is TGTGCCAGCAGTTTTGCCCCGCAGCCCCAGCATTTT.

The J gene is TRBJ2-7, the V gene TRBV28; TRBD1 agrees at 8 bases. V shed 7 bases, J shed 4 bases, and the junction held 9 bases outside the gene matches. CDR1 and CDR2 (germline): MDHEN, SYDVKM. The CDR3 is 14 amino acids. CDR3 residues: CASTPGRGRYEQYF. The CDR3 DNA reads TGTGCCAGCACCCCGGGCAGGGGGCGATACGAGCAGTACTTC. Complete variable domain (other parts from reference TRBV28 and TRBJ2-7): DVKVTQSSRYLVKRTGEKVFLECVQDMDHENMFWYRQDPGLGLRLIYFSYDVKMKEKGDIPEGYSVSREKKERFSLILESASTNQTSMYLCASTPGRGRYEQYFGPGTRLTVT.

Comment on this clone: The sample carries other DNA sequences with the same CDR3. The chain is built from TRBV18 and TRBJ1-1, with D possibly TRBD1 on 5 matching bases. Trimming stripped 6 bases from V and 4 bases from J, with 12 bases between. The length of the CDR3 is 13 residues. Germline assignment: CDR1 KGHSH and CDR2 LQKENI. DNA for the CDR3: TGTGCCAGCTCCCCGGCCGGGGGCACTGAAGCTTTCTTT. This translates into CASSPAGGTEAFF.

The CDR3 DNA reads as TGTGCCAGCAGCACGGACAGGCAGACCTTCTACGAGCAGTACTTC. Its translation: CASSTDRQTFYEQYF. The V and J genes are TRBV6-6 and TRBJ2-7; 7 bases map to TRBD1. In germline, CDR1 is MNHNY, CDR2 SVGAGI (reference sequence). CDR3 size: 15 residues. V lost 6 bases and J lost 3; bases outside the gene matches: 11.

The rearrangement uses TRBV9 and TRBJ2-1; D is perhaps TRBD1 or TRBD2 (5 bases each). Trimming took off 0 bases at V and 8 bases at J, with 15 bases between the two ends. From germline, CDR1 is SGDLS and CDR2 YYNGEE. CDR3 length equals 15 residues. CDR3 sequence: CASSVGPQRGDEQFF. The CDR3, as DNA: TGTGCCAGCAGCGTAGGGCCCCAAAGGGGAGATGAGCAGTTCTTC.

The CDR3 sequence: CASSRGQFQETQYF. The CDR3 nucleotides are TGTGCCAGCAGCCGTGGACAGTTCCAAGAGACCCAGTACTTC. J is TRBJ2-5 and V is TRBV5-4, with D maybe TRBD1 (6 bases). V dropped 4 bases and J dropped 1 base, with 11 bases sitting between them. Germline assignment: CDR1 SGHNT and CDR2 YYREEE (reference sequence). The CDR3 length is 14 residues. The full variable domain, its missing parts supplied by reference TRBV5-4 and TRBJ2-5, is ETGVTQSPTHLIKTRGQQVTLRCSSQSGHNTVSWYQQALGQGPQFIFQYYREEENGRGNFPPRFSGLQFPNYSSELNVNALELDDSALYLCASSRGQFQETQYFGPGTRLLVL.

The chain combines TRBV11-2 with TRBJ2-2, with unresolved D. CDR1 is SGHAT, CDR2 FQNNGV, per germline. This CDR3 region has 13 residues. V lost 1 base, J lost 4 bases, and 4 bases lay in between. The CDR3 DNA reads TGTGCCAGCAGCTTAGCGAGCACCGGGGAGCTGTTTTTT. Residues: CASSLASTGELFF. Combining the CDR3 with reference TRBV11-2 and TRBJ2-2 gives the whole variable domain EAGVAQSPRYKIIEKRQSVAFWCNPISGHATLYWYQQILGQGPKLLIQFQNNGVVDDSQLPKDRFSAERLKGVDSTLKIQPAKLEDSAVYLCASSLASTGELFFGEGSRLTVL.

The chain uses TRBV5-1 and TRBJ2-7; TRBD1 agrees at 10 bases. V dropped 2 bases and J dropped 5; count of bases not matched to a gene: 7. CDR3 length: 15 amino acids. CDR1 SGHRS and CDR2 YFSETQ come from the germline V gene. The CDR3 protein is CASSFPGTGDNEQYF. CDR3 in DNA: TGCGCCAGCAGCTTTCCCGGGACAGGGGACAACGAGCAGTACTTC.

The genes are TRBV6-6 and TRBJ1-5; D call uncertain. The CDR3 sequence is 15 residues long. Trimming removed 2 bases at V and 0 bases at J, with 8 bases between. The germline gives CDR1 MNHNY, CDR2 SVGAGI (reference sequence). DNA for the CDR3: TGTGCCAGCAGTTACGGGTGGGGTAGCAATCAGCCCCAGCATTTT. It is translated as CASSYGWGSNQPQHF.

J is TRBJ2-7 and V is TRBV6-5, with D possibly matching TRBD1 (5 bases). Germline V gene sequence: CDR1 MNHEY, CDR2 SVGAGI. The CDR3 spans 14 residues. Trimming shortened V by 5 bases and J by 5 bases, and 16 bases separated the two germline ends. CDR3 sequence: CASSGAQGWDEQYF. The CDR3 bases are TGTGCCAGCAGTGGGGCGCAGGGCTGGGACGAGCAGTACTTC.